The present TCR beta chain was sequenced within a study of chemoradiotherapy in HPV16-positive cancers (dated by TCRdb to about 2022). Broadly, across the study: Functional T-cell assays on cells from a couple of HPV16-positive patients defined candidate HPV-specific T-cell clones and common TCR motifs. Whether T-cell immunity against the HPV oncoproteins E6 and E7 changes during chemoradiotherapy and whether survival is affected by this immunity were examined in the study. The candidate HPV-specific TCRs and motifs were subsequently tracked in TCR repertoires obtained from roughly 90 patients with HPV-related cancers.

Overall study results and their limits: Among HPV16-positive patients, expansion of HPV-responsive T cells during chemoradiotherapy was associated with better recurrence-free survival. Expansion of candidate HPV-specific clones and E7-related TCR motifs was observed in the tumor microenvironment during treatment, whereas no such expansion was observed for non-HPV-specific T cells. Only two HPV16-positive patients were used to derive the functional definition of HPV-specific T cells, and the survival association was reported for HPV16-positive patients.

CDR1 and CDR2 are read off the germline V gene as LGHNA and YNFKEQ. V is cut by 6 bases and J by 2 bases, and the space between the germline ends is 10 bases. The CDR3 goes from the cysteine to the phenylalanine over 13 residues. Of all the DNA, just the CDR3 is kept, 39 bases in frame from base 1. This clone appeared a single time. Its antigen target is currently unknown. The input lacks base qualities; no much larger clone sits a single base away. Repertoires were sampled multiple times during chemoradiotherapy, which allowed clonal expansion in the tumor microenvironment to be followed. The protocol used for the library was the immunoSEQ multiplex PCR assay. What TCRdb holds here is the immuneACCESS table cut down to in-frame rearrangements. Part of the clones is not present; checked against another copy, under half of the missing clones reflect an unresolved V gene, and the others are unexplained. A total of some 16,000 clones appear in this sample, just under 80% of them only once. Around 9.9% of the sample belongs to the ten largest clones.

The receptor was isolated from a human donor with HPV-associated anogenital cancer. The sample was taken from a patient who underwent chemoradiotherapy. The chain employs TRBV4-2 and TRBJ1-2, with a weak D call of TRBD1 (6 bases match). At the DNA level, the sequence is TGTGCCAGCAGGGGAGGACAGAACTATGGCTACACCTTC. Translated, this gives CASRGGQNYGYTF.